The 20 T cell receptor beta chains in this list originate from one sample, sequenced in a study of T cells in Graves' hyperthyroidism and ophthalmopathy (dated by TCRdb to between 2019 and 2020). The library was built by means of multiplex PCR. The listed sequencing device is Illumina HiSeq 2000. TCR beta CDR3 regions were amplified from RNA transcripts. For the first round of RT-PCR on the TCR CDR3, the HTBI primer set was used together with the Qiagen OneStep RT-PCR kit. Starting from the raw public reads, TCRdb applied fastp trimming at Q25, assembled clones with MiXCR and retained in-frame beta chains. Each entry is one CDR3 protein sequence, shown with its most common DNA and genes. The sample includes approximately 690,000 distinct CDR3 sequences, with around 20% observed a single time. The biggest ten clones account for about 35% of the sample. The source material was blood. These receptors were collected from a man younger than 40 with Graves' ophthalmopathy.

The CDR3 DNA reads as TGTGCCAGCGCGGGCTTTGATACAGATACGCAGTATTTT. This translates into CASAGFDTDTQYF. The V gene is TRBV3-1, the J gene TRBJ2-3, with D tentatively TRBD2 (5 bases). CDR1 and CDR2 (germline): LGHDT, YNNKEL (reference sequence). CDR3 length equals 13 residues. Trimming stripped 8 bases from V and 3 bases from J, with 12 bases between.

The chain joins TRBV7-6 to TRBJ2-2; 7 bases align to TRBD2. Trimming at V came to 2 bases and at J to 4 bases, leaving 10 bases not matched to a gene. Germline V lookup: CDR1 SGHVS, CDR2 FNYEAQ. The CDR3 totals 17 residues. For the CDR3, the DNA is TGTGCCAGCAGCTTATATTCTACGCGGGAGCTCACCGGGGAGCTGTTTTTT. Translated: CASSLYSTRELTGELFF.

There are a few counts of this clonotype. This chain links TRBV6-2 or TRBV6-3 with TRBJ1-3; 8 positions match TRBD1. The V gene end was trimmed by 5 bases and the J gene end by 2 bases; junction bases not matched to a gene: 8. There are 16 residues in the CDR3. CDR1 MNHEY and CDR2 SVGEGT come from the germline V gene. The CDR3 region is CASSGTRQGPGNTIYF. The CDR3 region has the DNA TGTGCCAGCAGTGGTACTCGACAGGGGCCTGGAAACACCATATATTTT.

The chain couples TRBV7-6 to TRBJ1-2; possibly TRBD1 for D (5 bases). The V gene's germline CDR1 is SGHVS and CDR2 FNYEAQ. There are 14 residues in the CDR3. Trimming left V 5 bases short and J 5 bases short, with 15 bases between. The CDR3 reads CASSPRGTAYGYTF. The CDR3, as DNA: TGTGCCAGCAGCCCGAGAGGGACGGCTTATGGCTACACCTTC.

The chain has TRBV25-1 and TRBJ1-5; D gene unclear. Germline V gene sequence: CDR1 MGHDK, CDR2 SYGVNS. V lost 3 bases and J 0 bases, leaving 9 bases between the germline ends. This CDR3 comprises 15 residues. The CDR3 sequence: CASSDSGYSNQPQHF. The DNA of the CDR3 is TGTGCCAGCAGTGATTCAGGTTATAGCAATCAGCCCCAGCATTTT.

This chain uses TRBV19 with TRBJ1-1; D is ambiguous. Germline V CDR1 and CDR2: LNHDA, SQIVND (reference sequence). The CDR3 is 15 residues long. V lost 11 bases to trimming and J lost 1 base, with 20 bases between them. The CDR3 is CACSKIPKSNTEAFF. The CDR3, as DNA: TGTGCCTGTTCTAAAATCCCGAAATCGAACACTGAAGCTTTCTTT. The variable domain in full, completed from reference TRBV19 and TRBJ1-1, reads DGGITQSPKYLFRKEGQNVTLSCEQNLNHDAMYWYRQDPGQGLRLIYYSQIVNDFQKGDIAEGYSVSREKKESFPLTVTSAQKNPTAFYLCACSKIPKSNTEAFFGQGTRLTVV.

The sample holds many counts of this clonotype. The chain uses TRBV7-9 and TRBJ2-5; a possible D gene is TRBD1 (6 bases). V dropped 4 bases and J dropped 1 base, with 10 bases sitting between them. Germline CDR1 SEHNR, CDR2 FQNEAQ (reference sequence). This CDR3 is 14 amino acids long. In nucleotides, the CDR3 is TGTGCCAGCAGCTCCGACAGGACCCAAGAGACCCAGTACTTC. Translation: CASSSDRTQETQYF.

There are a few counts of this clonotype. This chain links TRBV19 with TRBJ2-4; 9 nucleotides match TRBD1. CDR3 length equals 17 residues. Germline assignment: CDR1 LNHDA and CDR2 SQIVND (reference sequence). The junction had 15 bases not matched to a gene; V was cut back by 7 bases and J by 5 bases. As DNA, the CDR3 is TGTGCCAGTACGGGACAGGGAAGATTTAGCCCCGAAAACATTCAGTACTTC. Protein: CASTGQGRFSPENIQYF.

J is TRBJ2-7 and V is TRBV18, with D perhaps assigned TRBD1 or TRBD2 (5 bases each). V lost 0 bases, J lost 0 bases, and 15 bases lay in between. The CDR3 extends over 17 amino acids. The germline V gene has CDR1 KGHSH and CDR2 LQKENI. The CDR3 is CASSPPNVPGSSYEQYF. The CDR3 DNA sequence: TGTGCCAGCTCACCACCGAACGTCCCAGGGAGCTCCTACGAGCAGTACTTC. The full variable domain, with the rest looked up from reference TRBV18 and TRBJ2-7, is NAGVMQNPRHLVRRRGQEARLRCSPMKGHSHVYWYRQLPEEGLKFMVYLQKENIIDESGMPKERFSAEFPKEGPSILRIQQVVRGDSAAYFCASSPPNVPGSSYEQYFGPGTRLTVT.

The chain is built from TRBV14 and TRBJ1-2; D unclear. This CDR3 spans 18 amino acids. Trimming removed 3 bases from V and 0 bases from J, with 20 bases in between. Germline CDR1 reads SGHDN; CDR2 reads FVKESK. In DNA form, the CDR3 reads TGTGCCAGCAGCCAGGAGGGTCCCAGTCCCGACGCTAACTATGGCTACACCTTC. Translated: CASSQEGPSPDANYGYTF.

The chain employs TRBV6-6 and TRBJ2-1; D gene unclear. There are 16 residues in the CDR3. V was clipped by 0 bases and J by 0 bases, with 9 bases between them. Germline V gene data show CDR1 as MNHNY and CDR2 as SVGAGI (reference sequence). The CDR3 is CASSYSGYSSYNEQFF. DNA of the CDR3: TGTGCCAGCAGTTACTCAGGTTACTCCTCCTACAATGAGCAGTTCTTC.

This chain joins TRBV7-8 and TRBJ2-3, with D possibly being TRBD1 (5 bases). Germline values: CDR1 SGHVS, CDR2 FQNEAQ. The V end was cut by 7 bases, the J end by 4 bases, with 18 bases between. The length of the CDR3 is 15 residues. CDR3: CASTRNKGFADTQYF. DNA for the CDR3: TGTGCCAGCACCCGAAATAAGGGGTTCGCAGATACGCAGTATTTT.

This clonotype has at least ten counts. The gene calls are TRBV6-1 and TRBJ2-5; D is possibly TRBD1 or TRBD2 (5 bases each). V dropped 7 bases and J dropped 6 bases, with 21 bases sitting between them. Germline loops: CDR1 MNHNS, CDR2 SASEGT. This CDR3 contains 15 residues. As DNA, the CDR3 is TGTGCCAGCAACGCCGGGACCCACGGCGGCCAGACCCAGTACTTC. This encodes CASNAGTHGGQTQYF.

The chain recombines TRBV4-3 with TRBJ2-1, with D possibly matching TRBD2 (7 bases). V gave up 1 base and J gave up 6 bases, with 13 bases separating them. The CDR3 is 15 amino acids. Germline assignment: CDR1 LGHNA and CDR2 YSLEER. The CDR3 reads CASSQGGGRVNEQFF. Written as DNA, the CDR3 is TGCGCCAGCAGCCAAGGGGGGGGCAGGGTCAATGAGCAGTTCTTC.

CDR3 DNA: TGTGCCAGCAGTGGGGATAGTAGCAATCAGCCCCAGCATTTT. It yields the protein CASSGDSSNQPQHF. The chain carries TRBV2 and TRBJ1-5; D gene unclear. CDR3 length: 14 amino acids. The V gene lost 4 bases and the J gene lost 0 bases, with 7 bases spanning the gap. Germline V gives CDR1 SNHLY, CDR2 FYNNEI.

The chain's CDR3 is CASSSTARGLAGSHGTQYF. The CDR3 bases are TGTGCCAGCAGCTCGACCGCCCGGGGACTAGCGGGTAGTCATGGTACGCAGTATTTT. The V gene is TRBV11-2, the J gene TRBJ2-3; 12 positions match TRBD2. CDR3 size: 19 residues. The V gene end was trimmed by 4 bases and the J gene end by 8 bases; junction bases not matched to a gene: 19. Germline loops: CDR1 SGHAT, CDR2 FQNNGV.

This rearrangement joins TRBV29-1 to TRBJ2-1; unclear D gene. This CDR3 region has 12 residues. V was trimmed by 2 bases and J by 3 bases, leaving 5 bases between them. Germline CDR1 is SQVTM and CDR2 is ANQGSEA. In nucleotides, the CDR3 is TGCAGCGTTGAAATGTACTACAATGAGCAGTTCTTC. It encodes CSVEMYYNEQFF.

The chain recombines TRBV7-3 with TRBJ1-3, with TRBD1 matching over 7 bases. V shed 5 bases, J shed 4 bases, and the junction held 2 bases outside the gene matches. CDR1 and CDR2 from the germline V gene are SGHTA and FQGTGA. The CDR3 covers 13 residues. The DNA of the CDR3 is TGTGCCAGCAGCCGGGGACAGGGAAACACCATATATTTT. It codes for CASSRGQGNTIYF.

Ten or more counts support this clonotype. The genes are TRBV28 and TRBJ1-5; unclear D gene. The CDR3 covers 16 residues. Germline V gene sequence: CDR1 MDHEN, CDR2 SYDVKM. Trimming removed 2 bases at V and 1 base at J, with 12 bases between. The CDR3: CASSLALGSSNQPQHF. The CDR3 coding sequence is TGTGCCAGCAGTTTAGCCCTGGGTTCCAGCAATCAGCCCCAGCATTTT.

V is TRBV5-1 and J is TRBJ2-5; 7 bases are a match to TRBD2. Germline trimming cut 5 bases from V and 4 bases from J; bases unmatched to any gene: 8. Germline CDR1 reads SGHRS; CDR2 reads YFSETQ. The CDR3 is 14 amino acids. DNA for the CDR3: TGCGCCAGCAGGTCCCGGGACTACCTAGAGACCCAGTACTTC. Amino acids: CASRSRDYLETQYF.